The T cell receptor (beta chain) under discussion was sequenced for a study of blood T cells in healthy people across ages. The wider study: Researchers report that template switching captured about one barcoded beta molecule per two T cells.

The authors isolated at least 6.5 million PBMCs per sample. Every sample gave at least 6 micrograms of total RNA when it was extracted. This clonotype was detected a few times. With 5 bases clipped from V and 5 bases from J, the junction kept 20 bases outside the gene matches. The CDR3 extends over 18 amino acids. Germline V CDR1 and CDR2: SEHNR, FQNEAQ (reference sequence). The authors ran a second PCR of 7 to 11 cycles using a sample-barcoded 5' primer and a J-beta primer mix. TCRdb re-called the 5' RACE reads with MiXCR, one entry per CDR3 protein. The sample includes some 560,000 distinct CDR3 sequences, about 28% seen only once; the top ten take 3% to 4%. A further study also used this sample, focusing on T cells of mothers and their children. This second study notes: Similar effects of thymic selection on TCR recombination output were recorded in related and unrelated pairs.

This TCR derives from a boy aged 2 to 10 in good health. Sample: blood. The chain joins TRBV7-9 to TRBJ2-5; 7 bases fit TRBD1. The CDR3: CASSAQGRGLAGSETQYF. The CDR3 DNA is TGTGCCAGCAGCGCCCAGGGAAGGGGGCTAGCTGGGAGTGAGACCCAGTACTTC.